This T cell receptor (beta chain) came from a study of shared clonotypes between healthy human individuals. General study findings and limits: When naive CD4 clonotypes were compared across a handful of donors, roughly 4.9% were shared.

CDR3 length: 17 residues. V shed 3 bases and J 3 bases; nucleotides not matched to a gene: 10. CDR1 and CDR2 (germline): SGHDN, FVKESK. Genomic DNA belonging to each subset was distributed in equal measure over several immunoSEQ plates. Some clones are missing from TCRdb's copy, which holds only in-frame ones; the method was immunoSEQ multiplex PCR. The sample carries approximately 350,000 clones, roughly 96% recorded once. Details on this clone: Its target is unknown.

This TCR was recovered from a young man in good health. The sample consisted of memory CD8+ T cells sorted from blood. Subset denoted: CD45RO+ cells pooled with CCR7-negative TemRA cells. The chain has TRBV14 and TRBJ2-2, with 7 bases matching TRBD1. The CDR3 coding sequence is TGTGCCAGCAGCCACTCCTACGACAGGGATGACACCGGGGAGCTGTTTTTT. Translating gives CASSHSYDRDDTGELFF.